The 30 T cell receptor beta chains reported below all come from one sample, sequenced in a study of cytomegalovirus exposure and HLA in healthy donors. The primer mix had 60 Vbeta and 13 Jbeta primers. Using immunoSEQ multiplex PCR, the repertoire was profiled, and TCRdb retains in-frame clones only, with some absent. The sample includes 110,000 or so clones, around 80% of them seen just once. The sample comprised PBMCs. The receptors derive from a male donor in good health and CMV-seronegative.

V gene TRBV19 combines with J gene TRBJ1-2, with a possible D match to TRBD1 (6 bases). The CDR3 totals 16 residues. Germline-derived CDR1 and CDR2 are LNHDA and SQIVND (reference sequence). Trimming left V 7 bases short and J 1 base short, with 19 bases between. This chain's CDR3 is CASMSGWDTNNYGYTF. The CDR3 nucleotides are TGTGCCAGTATGTCAGGGTGGGACACCAATAACTATGGCTACACCTTC.

The chain has TRBV5-4 and TRBJ1-2; D gene ambiguous. From germline, CDR1 is SGHNT and CDR2 YYREEE (reference sequence). This CDR3 spans 14 amino acids. Between the trimmed V and J ends, which lost 0 bases and 1 base, there was a span of 7 bases. In DNA form, the CDR3 reads TGTGCCAGCAGCTTGGGGCCCCTTAACTATGGCTACACCTTC. Protein product: CASSLGPLNYGYTF.

This clone turned up a few times. This sequence joins TRBV4-1 and TRBJ1-5, with D hard to call. This CDR3 comprises 14 residues. From germline, CDR1 is MGHRA and CDR2 YSYEKL. Trimming pared 0 bases from V and 7 bases from J, leaving 10 bases between. The chain's CDR3 is CASSQELVKQPQHF. The DNA for the CDR3 is TGCGCCAGCAGCCAAGAGCTAGTTAAACAGCCCCAGCATTTT.

The rearrangement uses TRBV2 and TRBJ2-7, with 12 bases lining up with TRBD2. Germline V gene sequence: CDR1 SNHLY, CDR2 FYNNEI. The CDR3 has 18 amino acids. V lost 5 bases and J lost 3; bases outside the gene matches: 14. CDR3 coding DNA: TGTGCCAGCAGTCCCCGACCTACAAAGACTAGCGGGAGCTACGAGCAGTACTTC. Its protein product is CASSPRPTKTSGSYEQYF.

This chain uses TRBV2 with TRBJ2-7; TRBD2 aligns across 11 bases. With 6 bases clipped from V and 5 bases from J, the junction kept 9 bases outside the gene matches. Germline CDR1 is SNHLY and CDR2 is FYNNEI. This CDR3 contains 15 residues. The CDR3 here is CASSVLAGGSNEQYF. For the CDR3, the DNA is TGTGCCAGCAGCGTGCTAGCGGGAGGCAGTAACGAGCAGTACTTC. The variable domain in full, completed from reference TRBV2 and TRBJ2-7, reads EPEVTQTPSHQVTQMGQEVILRCVPISNHLYFYWYRQILGQKVEFLVSFYNNEISEKSEIFDDQFSVERPDGSNFTLKIRSTKLEDSAMYFCASSVLAGGSNEQYFGPGTRLTVT.

This sequence joins TRBV14 and TRBJ1-1; TRBD1 matches 7 bases. The CDR3 runs 13 residues. The V gene's germline CDR1 is SGHDN and CDR2 FVKESK. V dropped 4 bases and J dropped 7; count of bases not matched to a gene: 6. The CDR3 bases are TGTGCCAGCAGCCTGACAGGGCTAAGTGAAGCTTTCTTT. This gives the protein CASSLTGLSEAFF.

This chain joins TRBV7-8 and TRBJ2-3, with TRBD2 matching over 8 bases. This CDR3 region has 14 residues. V trimming: 6 bases; J trimming: 4 bases; junction bases outside the gene matches: 6. Per the germline V gene, CDR1 is SGHVS and CDR2 is FQNEAQ. The CDR3 is CASRLSGIADTQYF. In DNA, the CDR3 is TGTGCCAGCAGACTTAGCGGGATTGCAGATACGCAGTATTTT.

CDR3 nucleotide sequence: TGTGCCAGTAGTATAGATACGCGGAGGAGGGGAAATCAGCCCCAGCATTTT. Translation: CASSIDTRRRGNQPQHF. The chain carries TRBV19 and TRBJ1-5, with a tentative D call TRBD1 (5 bases). The germline V and J ends were trimmed by 0 bases and 4 bases, with 16 bases remaining between them. The CDR3 is 17 amino acids. Germline V gene data show CDR1 as LNHDA and CDR2 as SQIVND (reference sequence).

The chain employs TRBV9 and TRBJ2-1; 11 positions agree with TRBD1. The germline V gene encodes CDR1 SGDLS and CDR2 YYNGEE. The V segment lost 4 bases and the J segment 12 bases; nucleotides outside the gene matches: 6. This CDR3 contains 13 residues. DNA of the CDR3: TGTGCCAGCAGCTCACAAGGACAGGGGGCGCAGTTCTTC. Its translation is CASSSQGQGAQFF.

V and J are TRBV4-1 and TRBJ1-6; a possible D gene is TRBD1 (6 bases). The V end was cut by 1 base, the J end by 4 bases, with 26 bases between. The germline gives CDR1 MGHRA, CDR2 YSYEKL. The CDR3 totals 21 residues. This CDR3 is CASSQVLILGGGTTYNSPLHF. For the CDR3, the DNA is TGCGCCAGCAGCCAAGTATTGATCCTGGGAGGGGGGACAACTTATAATTCACCCCTCCACTTT.

The CDR3 coding sequence is TGTGCCTGGAGCGGACAGGGGGCTTCGGACGAGCAGTACTTC. Residues: CAWSGQGASDEQYF. The chain joins TRBV30 to TRBJ2-7; 11 bases map to TRBD1. Germline assignment: CDR1 GTSNPN and CDR2 SVGIG (reference sequence). V shed 3 bases, J shed 5 bases, and the junction held 6 bases outside the gene matches. There are 14 residues in the CDR3.

This clone was detected a few times. The chain combines TRBV29-1 with TRBJ2-3; D possibly corresponds to TRBD1 (6 bases). CDR3 length equals 12 residues. Germline CDR1 SQVTM, CDR2 ANQGSEA. V shed 6 bases and J shed 5 bases, with 12 bases lying between them. The CDR3 bases are TGCAGCGTCGCTCAGGGGAAAGATACGCAGTATTTT. Translation gives CSVAQGKDTQYF.

The chain couples TRBV9 to TRBJ2-5; D remains unclear. V lost 0 bases, J lost 2 bases, and 8 bases lay in between. CDR1 SGDLS and CDR2 YYNGEE come from the germline V gene. The CDR3 length is 14 residues. The CDR3 spells CASSVAVVQETQYF. The CDR3 DNA is TGTGCCAGCAGCGTAGCAGTGGTACAAGAGACCCAGTACTTC. Full variable domain (rest looked up from reference TRBV9 and TRBJ2-5): DSGVTQTPKHLITATGQRVTLRCSPRSGDLSVYWYQQSLDQGLQFLIQYYNGEERAKGNILERFSAQQFPDLHSELNLSSLELGDSALYFCASSVAVVQETQYFGPGTRLLVL.

This clone was counted a few times. CDR3 amino acids: CASSQGLLYEQYF. CDR3 sequence (DNA): TGCGCCAGCAGCCAAGGACTTCTCTACGAGCAGTACTTC. The chain has TRBV4-1 and TRBJ2-7; D unclear. Germline loops: CDR1 MGHRA, CDR2 YSYEKL. Trimming shortened V by 1 base and J by 3 bases, and 7 bases separated the two germline ends. This CDR3 has 13 amino acids.

This chain uses TRBV10-3 with TRBJ2-7, with 9 bases fitting TRBD2. The J segment lost 2 bases and the V segment lost 4 bases, leaving 6 bases of the junction unmatched. The germline V gene has CDR1 ENHRY and CDR2 SYGVKD. This CDR3 comprises 15 residues. CDR3 amino acids: CAISGLAGATYEQYF. The DNA of the CDR3 is TGTGCCATCAGTGGGTTAGCGGGAGCTACCTACGAGCAGTACTTC.

This chain's CDR3 is CASSLARGRTDTQYF. Here the CDR3 DNA reads TGTGCCAGCAGCTTAGCCAGGGGGCGGACAGATACGCAGTATTTT. This rearrangement joins TRBV7-9 to TRBJ2-3; 8 bases are shared with TRBD1. Germline V gene data show CDR1 as SEHNR and CDR2 as FQNEAQ (reference sequence). Trimming removed 0 bases from V and 3 bases from J; junction bases left unmatched: 2. The CDR3 loop spans 15 amino acids.

The rearrangement uses TRBV6-6 and TRBJ1-3; 7 nucleotides line up with TRBD1. CDR3 length equals 15 residues. J was trimmed by 3 bases and V by 5 bases; bases with no gene match: 7. Germline CDR1 is MNHNY and CDR2 is SVGAGI (reference sequence). CDR3 amino acids: CASSNPGQFGNTIYF. The CDR3 nucleotides read TGTGCCAGCAGTAATCCGGGACAGTTTGGAAACACCATATATTTT.

This clone has a single count. The chain recombines TRBV4-2 with TRBJ2-7; 10 bases are shared with TRBD2. Germline CDR1 and CDR2: LGHNA and YNFKEQ. The CDR3 loop spans 15 amino acids. V lost 4 bases and J lost 1; bases outside the gene matches: 4. The CDR3 is CASSPGTSVSYEQYF. The CDR3 DNA sequence: TGTGCCAGCAGCCCAGGGACTAGCGTTTCCTACGAGCAGTACTTC.

On this clone itself: Relative to the germline gene, one junction end is altered; a read error may explain this. The V and J genes are TRBV7-9 and TRBJ1-4; 10 bases are shared with TRBD1. The CDR3 loop spans 18 amino acids. Germline values: CDR1 SEHNR, CDR2 FQNEAQ (reference sequence). The CDR3 protein is CSSSLWGAGTGEGEKLFF. CDR3 coding DNA: TGTTCCAGCAGCTTATGGGGAGCGGGGACAGGGGAAGGAGAAAAACTGTTTTTT.

This sequence joins TRBV18 and TRBJ2-1; 8 bases match TRBD1. This CDR3 region has 15 residues. Germline CDR1 and CDR2: KGHSH and LQKENI. After removal of 4 bases from V and 7 bases from J, the junction contained 9 bases not matched to a gene. In nucleotides, the CDR3 is TGTGCCAGCTCACTCCAGGGGGCTGGCTTGAATGAGCAGTTCTTC. It is translated as CASSLQGAGLNEQFF.

The chain combines TRBV11-1 with TRBJ2-2; possible D gene TRBD1, 6 bases. The V gene's germline CDR1 is SGHAT and CDR2 FQDESV (reference sequence). Deletions cut 4 bases from V and 6 bases from J, with 15 bases between. This CDR3 spans 15 amino acids. The DNA for the CDR3 is TGTGCCAGCAGCTCGAAGGCCCCAGGGGCCGGGGAGCTGTTTTTT. Protein sequence: CASSSKAPGAGELFF.

V gene TRBV15 combines with J gene TRBJ1-1, with a possible D match to TRBD1 (6 bases). The CDR3 has 14 residues. Germline V lookup: CDR1 LNHNV, CDR2 YYDKDF (reference sequence). Deletions cut 5 bases from V and 4 bases from J, with 14 bases between. The CDR3 region is CATSWDKRGTEAFF. The CDR3 region has the DNA TGTGCCACCAGCTGGGACAAACGCGGCACTGAAGCTTTCTTT.

The gene calls are TRBV6-4 and TRBJ2-6, with 9 positions matching TRBD2. Germline V CDR1 and CDR2: MRHNA, SNTAGT. The CDR3 spans 18 residues. V dropped 3 bases and J dropped 0; count of bases not matched to a gene: 6. The CDR3 loop is CASSDVLAGLSGANVLTF. The CDR3 DNA is TGTGCCAGCAGTGATGTACTAGCGGGTCTCTCTGGGGCCAACGTCCTGACTTTC.

The chain links TRBV4-1 to TRBJ1-5, with D tentatively TRBD1 (5 bases). The CDR3 loop spans 16 amino acids. Germline lookup yields CDR1 MGHRA and CDR2 YSYEKL. Trimming removed 0 bases at V and 2 bases at J, with 11 bases between. In DNA form, the CDR3 reads TGCGCCAGCAGCCAAGATTGGGGGGAGGGCAATCAGCCCCAGCATTTT. This encodes CASSQDWGEGNQPQHF.

V is TRBV6-5 and J is TRBJ2-4; TRBD1 aligns across 10 bases. CDR1 MNHEY and CDR2 SVGAGI come from the germline V gene. Germline trimming cut 9 bases from V and 5 bases from J; bases unmatched to any gene: 10. This CDR3 is 15 amino acids long. The CDR3 here is CASRQGAPWENIQYF. The CDR3 DNA follows: TGTGCCAGTAGACAGGGGGCGCCGTGGGAAAACATTCAGTACTTC.

The V and J genes are TRBV6-6 and TRBJ2-3, with TRBD1 as a possible D gene (6 bases). Trimming shortened V by 2 bases and J by 1 base, and 10 bases separated the two germline ends. This CDR3 region has 15 residues. The germline V gene encodes CDR1 MNHNY and CDR2 SVGAGI (reference sequence). DNA for the CDR3: TGTGCCAGCAGTTACGGGGGCGGTGGCACAGATACGCAGTATTTT. It codes for CASSYGGGGTDTQYF.

V is TRBV27 and J is TRBJ2-1, with 7 nucleotides matching TRBD2. The CDR3 extends over 15 amino acids. Trimming removed 7 bases from V and 7 bases from J; junction bases left unmatched: 13. Germline CDR1 MNHEY, CDR2 SMNVEV (reference sequence). CDR3 nucleotides: TGTGCCAGCAACCCTCTAGCGGTCGGGGGGAATGAGCAGTTCTTC. Protein product: CASNPLAVGGNEQFF.

The chain employs TRBV28 and TRBJ2-7, with D possibly being TRBD1 (6 bases). V gave up 5 bases and J gave up 1 base, with 15 bases separating them. CDR1 is MDHEN and CDR2 is SYDVKM in the germline V gene. CDR3 length: 15 amino acids. The CDR3 here is CASSPGTRPSYEQYF. CDR3 DNA: TGTGCCAGCAGTCCCGGGACACGACCTTCCTACGAGCAGTACTTC.

Only one count was recorded for this clone. J is TRBJ2-4 and V is TRBV2; maybe TRBD1 (6 bases). V lost 6 bases to trimming and J lost 0 bases, with 15 bases between them. There are 16 residues in the CDR3. CDR1 SNHLY and CDR2 FYNNEI come from the germline V gene. CDR3 residues: CASRDLGGLAKNIQYF. CDR3 sequence (DNA): TGTGCCAGCAGAGACTTAGGGGGTCTAGCCAAAAACATTCAGTACTTC. The whole variable domain, filled in from reference TRBV2 and TRBJ2-4, reads EPEVTQTPSHQVTQMGQEVILRCVPISNHLYFYWYRQILGQKVEFLVSFYNNEISEKSEIFDDQFSVERPDGSNFTLKIRSTKLEDSAMYFCASRDLGGLAKNIQYFGAGTRLSVL.

CDR3: CATSPPRGQGGNQPQHF. The CDR3 DNA reads TGTGCCACCAGCCCCCCCCGAGGACAGGGCGGCAATCAGCCCCAGCATTTT. V and J are TRBV15 and TRBJ1-5; TRBD1 matches at 8 bases. Per the germline V gene, CDR1 is LNHNV and CDR2 is YYDKDF (reference sequence). The V and J ends lost 5 bases and 2 bases, in that order; junction bases with no gene match: 11. CDR3 length: 17 residues.